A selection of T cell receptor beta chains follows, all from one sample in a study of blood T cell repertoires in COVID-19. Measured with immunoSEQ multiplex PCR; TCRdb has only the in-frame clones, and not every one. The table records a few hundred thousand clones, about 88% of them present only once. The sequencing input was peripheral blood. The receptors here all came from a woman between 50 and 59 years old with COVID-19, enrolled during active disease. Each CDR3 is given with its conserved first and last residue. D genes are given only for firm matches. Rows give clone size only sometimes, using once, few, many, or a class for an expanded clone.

cdr3_nt: TGCGCCAGCAGTCTTGGGTGGAGGGAGGATGGCTACACCTTC
cdr3_aa: CASSLGWREDGYTF
j_call: TRBJ1-2
d_call: .
clone_size: .
v_call: TRBV5-1

cdr3_nt: TGTGCCTGGAGTACCCTACAGGGAAGCCGGGAAAAACTGTTTTTT
cdr3_aa: CAWSTLQGSREKLFF
j_call: TRBJ1-4
d_call: .
clone_size: once
v_call: TRBV30

cdr3_nt: TGTGCCTGGAGTGTTAGAACCGGGACAGGGGGCTTCAATCAGCCCCAGCATTTT
cdr3_aa: CAWSVRTGTGGFNQPQHF
j_call: TRBJ1-5
d_call: TRBD1
clone_size: .
v_call: TRBV30

cdr3_nt: TGTGCCAGCAGCTTAGAGGGGACAGGATACGAGCAGTACTTC
cdr3_aa: CASSLEGTGYEQYF
j_call: TRBJ2-7
d_call: TRBD1
clone_size: few
v_call: TRBV11-3

cdr3_nt: TGTGCCACCAGCACCGGGAGGGGTACGCAGTATTTT
cdr3_aa: CATSTGRGTQYF
j_call: TRBJ2-3
d_call: TRBD2
clone_size: once
v_call: TRBV15

cdr3_nt: TGTGCCAGCAGCTTACCCCCGAGGAACTCACCCCTCCACTTT
cdr3_aa: CASSLPPRNSPLHF
j_call: TRBJ1-6
d_call: .
clone_size: .
v_call: TRBV5-6

cdr3_nt: TGTGCCAGCAGCTTAGGGGTCGGGGGAGGACAGCCCCAGCATTTT
cdr3_aa: CASSLGVGGGQPQHF
j_call: TRBJ1-5
d_call: .
clone_size: .
v_call: TRBV7-6

cdr3_nt: TGTGCCAGCAGCGCCCACTACTCCGGGGCTGAAGCTTTCTTT
cdr3_aa: CASSAHYSGAEAFF
j_call: TRBJ1-1
d_call: .
clone_size: .
v_call: TRBV2

cdr3_nt: TGTGCCAGTATTAAAGGAAGGAGCTCTGGGGCCAACGTCCTGACTTTC
cdr3_aa: CASIKGRSSGANVLTF
j_call: TRBJ2-6
d_call: .
clone_size: .
v_call: TRBV19

cdr3_nt: TGTGCCAGCTCGGACAGGGGTAACGAGCAGTACTTC
cdr3_aa: CASSDRGNEQYF
j_call: TRBJ2-7
d_call: TRBD1
clone_size: .
v_call: TRBV27

cdr3_nt: TGTGCCAGCAGCCCCTCAGCGGGGGGGCGGGGAGATACGCAGTATTTT
cdr3_aa: CASSPSAGGRGDTQYF
j_call: TRBJ2-3
d_call: TRBD2
clone_size: once
v_call: TRBV4-2

cdr3_nt: TGTGCCACCAGTGATTTGAGGGGAACCGGGGAGCTGTTTTTT
cdr3_aa: CATSDLRGTGELFF
j_call: TRBJ2-2
d_call: .
clone_size: medium-sized
v_call: TRBV24-1

cdr3_nt: TGTGCCAGCAGCTCGCCTAGGAGTCAGGGGAGGGGGTACACTGAAGCTTTCTTT
cdr3_aa: CASSSPRSQGRGYTEAFF
j_call: TRBJ1-1
d_call: .
clone_size: .
v_call: TRBV5-4

cdr3_nt: TGTGCCAGCAGTGAACGGACAGGAGTGGCCGGGGAGCTGTTTTTT
cdr3_aa: CASSERTGVAGELFF
j_call: TRBJ2-2
d_call: TRBD1
clone_size: .
v_call: TRBV6-1

cdr3_nt: TGTGCCGTTCAGGGGGCTAGAGAGACCCAGTACTTC
cdr3_aa: CAVQGARETQYF
j_call: TRBJ2-5
d_call: TRBD1
clone_size: .
v_call: TRBV24-1

cdr3_nt: TGCGCCAGCAGCGCACGGACAGGGGGCTTGTGGGAGACCCAGTACTTC
cdr3_aa: CASSARTGGLWETQYF
j_call: TRBJ2-5
d_call: TRBD1
clone_size: .
v_call: TRBV5-1

cdr3_nt: TGTGCCAGCAGTGCGGCACAGGGTAACCAGCCCCAGCATTTT
cdr3_aa: CASSAAQGNQPQHF
j_call: TRBJ1-5
d_call: .
clone_size: .
v_call: TRBV2

cdr3_nt: TGTGCCACCAGCCGTTGGGGGACAGGGGATGGCTACACCTTC
cdr3_aa: CATSRWGTGDGYTF
j_call: TRBJ1-2
d_call: TRBD1
clone_size: .
v_call: TRBV15

cdr3_nt: TGTGCCAGCAGCCCCCGGGGGGGAGGGACAGATACGCAGTATTTT
cdr3_aa: CASSPRGGGTDTQYF
j_call: TRBJ2-3
d_call: TRBD2
clone_size: .
v_call: TRBV3-1/TRBV3-2

cdr3_nt: TGTGCCTATGCCCGTCGGAGTTTTGGCTCTGGGGCCAACGTCCTGACTTTC
cdr3_aa: CAYARRSFGSGANVLTF
j_call: TRBJ2-6
d_call: .
clone_size: .
v_call: TRBV30

cdr3_nt: TGTGCCAGCAGCTTAGATTGGGCTAGCCTACGAGCCGGGGAGCTGTTTTTT
cdr3_aa: CASSLDWASLRAGELFF
j_call: TRBJ2-2
d_call: .
clone_size: .
v_call: TRBV11-3

cdr3_nt: TGTGCCTGGAGTGTAGAACTTAGGGGCAGCTATGGCTACACCTTC
cdr3_aa: CAWSVELRGSYGYTF
j_call: TRBJ1-2
d_call: .
clone_size: .
v_call: TRBV30

cdr3_nt: TGTGCCAGCAGCCCCAGGTGGGAGCTGTTTTTT
cdr3_aa: CASSPRWELFF
j_call: TRBJ2-2
d_call: .
clone_size: .
v_call: TRBV2

cdr3_nt: TGTGCCTGGAGATCGGCGGACTCCTACAATGAGCAGTTCTTC
cdr3_aa: CAWRSADSYNEQFF
j_call: TRBJ2-1
d_call: .
clone_size: once
v_call: TRBV30

cdr3_nt: TGTGCCAGTAGTATCGGCAGTCGGGGGTACAATGAGCAGTTCTTC
cdr3_aa: CASSIGSRGYNEQFF
j_call: TRBJ2-1
d_call: .
clone_size: .
v_call: TRBV19

cdr3_nt: TGTGCCAGCAGCGTACGGTCCGGGGGACCGAACACCGGGGAGCTGTTTTTT
cdr3_aa: CASSVRSGGPNTGELFF
j_call: TRBJ2-2
d_call: .
clone_size: .
v_call: TRBV9

cdr3_nt: TGTGCTAGTGGTTTGGTAGCCGACAGGGTTGCAAGAGATACGCAGTATTTT
cdr3_aa: CASGLVADRVARDTQYF
j_call: TRBJ2-3
d_call: TRBD1
clone_size: .
v_call: TRBV12-5

cdr3_nt: TGTGCCTGGAGTGTATGGGGAGTGGGAAACACCATATATTTT
cdr3_aa: CAWSVWGVGNTIYF
j_call: TRBJ1-3
d_call: .
clone_size: few
v_call: TRBV30

cdr3_nt: TGTGCCAGCAGTCTGATAGGGGGACCTCTGGGGAAGCAGTATTTT
cdr3_aa: CASSLIGGPLGKQYF
j_call: TRBJ2-3
d_call: .
clone_size: .
v_call: TRBV7-3

cdr3_nt: TGTGCCAGCAGAGTCGGTCCAGGGGAAACTGAAGCTTTCTTT
cdr3_aa: CASRVGPGETEAFF
j_call: TRBJ1-1
d_call: .
clone_size: .
v_call: TRBV5-4

cdr3_nt: TGTGCCAGCAGCCAAGATTGGGGGACTAGCGGGTACACCGGGGAGCTGTTTTTT
cdr3_aa: CASSQDWGTSGYTGELFF
j_call: TRBJ2-2
d_call: TRBD2
clone_size: .
v_call: TRBV4-2

cdr3_nt: TGTGCCAGTAGTATAACTCGACAGGGGGTTAGCAATCAGCCCCAGCATTTT
cdr3_aa: CASSITRQGVSNQPQHF
j_call: TRBJ1-5
d_call: TRBD1
clone_size: .
v_call: TRBV19

cdr3_nt: TGTGCCAGCACCAGACAAGGTCTTTTCACTGAAGCTTTCTTT
cdr3_aa: CASTRQGLFTEAFF
j_call: TRBJ1-1
d_call: .
clone_size: .
v_call: TRBV6-5

cdr3_nt: TGTGCCAGCAGTTACTTTAAACAGGGGGCGACGACTGAAGCTTTCTTT
cdr3_aa: CASSYFKQGATTEAFF
j_call: TRBJ1-1
d_call: TRBD1
clone_size: .
v_call: TRBV6-5

cdr3_nt: TGTGCCAGCAGCTTTTCGAGCTCCTACAATGAGCAGTTCTTC
cdr3_aa: CASSFSSSYNEQFF
j_call: TRBJ2-1
d_call: .
clone_size: .
v_call: TRBV7-9

cdr3_nt: TGCAGCGTTGTCCAGGGGGATGGTGGCTACACCTTC
cdr3_aa: CSVVQGDGGYTF
j_call: TRBJ1-2
d_call: TRBD1
clone_size: .
v_call: TRBV29-1

cdr3_nt: TGCGCCAGCAGCCAGGATTGGACAGGGCCCACAGATACGCAGTATTTT
cdr3_aa: CASSQDWTGPTDTQYF
j_call: TRBJ2-3
d_call: TRBD1
clone_size: .
v_call: TRBV4-1

cdr3_nt: TGCGCCAGCAGCCTAGACAGGGGGCAATATGGCTACACCTTC
cdr3_aa: CASSLDRGQYGYTF
j_call: TRBJ1-2
d_call: TRBD1
clone_size: .
v_call: TRBV5-1

cdr3_nt: TGCGCCAGCAGTGAGAATCCGGGAGCGATCTATGGCTACACCTTC
cdr3_aa: CASSENPGAIYGYTF
j_call: TRBJ1-2
d_call: .
clone_size: .
v_call: TRBV10-1

cdr3_nt: TGTGCCACCAGCAGAGCCCCTTGGACTAGCGGGGTCGGTACCGGGGAGCTGTTTTTT
cdr3_aa: CATSRAPWTSGVGTGELFF
j_call: TRBJ2-2
d_call: TRBD2
clone_size: .
v_call: TRBV15

cdr3_nt: TGTGCCAGCGCTCCGGGGGGGGCAGTGCGAGGCTACACCTTC
cdr3_aa: CASAPGGAVRGYTF
j_call: TRBJ1-2
d_call: .
clone_size: once
v_call: TRBV6-4

cdr3_nt: TGTGCCTGGAGTAATTTTTTGAGGGATGGCTACACCTTC
cdr3_aa: CAWSNFLRDGYTF
j_call: TRBJ1-2
d_call: .
clone_size: .
v_call: TRBV30

cdr3_nt: TGCGCCAGCAGCCCGGGGTGGAACACCGGGGAGCTGTTTTTT
cdr3_aa: CASSPGWNTGELFF
j_call: TRBJ2-2
d_call: .
clone_size: .
v_call: TRBV5-1

cdr3_nt: TGTGCCAGCACCCTTAGCTCAGTTAGCGGGGGGGTTAGCACAGATACGCAGTATTTT
cdr3_aa: CASTLSSVSGGVSTDTQYF
j_call: TRBJ2-3
d_call: TRBD2
clone_size: .
v_call: TRBV27

cdr3_nt: TGTGCCATCAGTGAGTCGTTTGCAGCGCGCTATGGCTACACCTTC
cdr3_aa: CAISESFAARYGYTF
j_call: TRBJ1-2
d_call: .
clone_size: .
v_call: TRBV10-3

cdr3_nt: TGTGCCAGCTCAGCGGGACAGGGGGCCTACGAGCAGTACTTC
cdr3_aa: CASSAGQGAYEQYF
j_call: TRBJ2-7
d_call: TRBD1
clone_size: .
v_call: TRBV18

cdr3_nt: TGCGCCAGCAGCCCTGGCGGGACAGGGATCAATCAGCCCCAGCATTTT
cdr3_aa: CASSPGGTGINQPQHF
j_call: TRBJ1-5
d_call: TRBD1
clone_size: .
v_call: TRBV5-1

cdr3_nt: TGTGCCAGCAGGAGAGGACAGGGTGGCACTGAAGCTTTCTTT
cdr3_aa: CASRRGQGGTEAFF
j_call: TRBJ1-1
d_call: TRBD1
clone_size: .
v_call: TRBV6-5

cdr3_nt: TGTGCCAGTAGTACCTTAGCGGCAAGCTCTGGAAACACCATATATTTT
cdr3_aa: CASSTLAASSGNTIYF
j_call: TRBJ1-3
d_call: .
clone_size: .
v_call: TRBV6-2/TRBV6-3

cdr3_nt: TGCGCCAGCAGAAATAGCGGGAGTGCCAATGAGCAGTTCTTC
cdr3_aa: CASRNSGSANEQFF
j_call: TRBJ2-1
d_call: TRBD2
clone_size: .
v_call: TRBV10-1

cdr3_nt: TGTGCCAGCAGTTTGACAGGGTATGAGCAGTTCTTC
cdr3_aa: CASSLTGYEQFF
j_call: TRBJ2-1
d_call: TRBD1
clone_size: .
v_call: TRBV27

cdr3_nt: TGTGCCAGCAGCCTAGACATGGGGACAGGTCGTTTCAATGAGCAGTTCTTC
cdr3_aa: CASSLDMGTGRFNEQFF
j_call: TRBJ2-1
d_call: TRBD1
clone_size: .
v_call: TRBV7-8

cdr3_nt: TGTGCCATCAGTGCCCCTAGCGGGGGGGCCCCAGATACGCAGTATTTT
cdr3_aa: CAISAPSGGAPDTQYF
j_call: TRBJ2-3
d_call: TRBD2
clone_size: .
v_call: TRBV10-3

cdr3_nt: TGTGCCAGCAGTTTCGGGACAGGGGGCTGGAGCAATCAGCCCCAGCATTTT
cdr3_aa: CASSFGTGGWSNQPQHF
j_call: TRBJ1-5
d_call: TRBD1
clone_size: .
v_call: TRBV5-4

cdr3_nt: TGCGCCAGCAGTGTAACTAGCGGGGGAGATACGCAGTATTTT
cdr3_aa: CASSVTSGGDTQYF
j_call: TRBJ2-3
d_call: TRBD2
clone_size: .
v_call: TRBV10-1

cdr3_nt: TGTGCCAGCAGCCAGGGGCCAAGGTTCTCCTACGAGCAGTACTTC
cdr3_aa: CASSQGPRFSYEQYF
j_call: TRBJ2-7
d_call: .
clone_size: once
v_call: TRBV3-1/TRBV3-2